This is a list of T cell receptor beta chains from one sample in a study of T cell repertoires in cytomegalovirus infection. Their recognized antigens are unknown. MiXCR, applied by TCRdb to the reads, yields one record per CDR3 protein. The profile shows approximately 910,000 distinct CDR3 sequences, more than 25% of them singletons. The sequences come from cultured CD8+ T cells from PBMCs, collected from culture after CMV antigen stimulation. The receptors shown here come from a human donor in good health (CMV status not recorded). Some clones in this sample may be carry-over from other donors' samples. CDR3s include the opening cysteine and the closing phenylalanine or tryptophan. Fields, in order: D gene, V gene, clone size, J gene, CDR3 protein, CDR3 DNA. A D gene is named only where the DNA matches it firmly. Clone size, where shown, is once, few, many, or a class for clones that have expanded.

>TRBD1|TRBV28|NA|TRBJ2-3
CASRGTGQVTQYF
TGTGCCAGCAGGGGGACAGGCCAAGTTACGCAGTATTTT
>NA|TRBV7-4|many|TRBJ1-2
CASSLGGDGGPSNYGYTF
TGTGCCAGCAGCTTAGGGGGAGATGGAGGGCCGTCTAACTATGGCTACACCTTC
>TRBD1|TRBV2|NA|TRBJ2-1
CASSSGQGRHEQFF
TGTGCCAGCAGTTCGGGACAGGGAAGGCATGAGCAGTTCTTC
>NA|TRBV10-3|NA|TRBJ2-7
CAISVQDRSYEQYF
TGTGCCATCAGTGTCCAGGACCGCTCCTACGAGCAGTACTTC
>NA|TRBV6-5|NA|TRBJ2-3
CASSPGTRFTDTQYF
TGTGCCAGCAGCCCTGGTACACGATTCACAGATACGCAGTATTTT
>NA|TRBV5-4|few|TRBJ2-3
CASSPGHPDTQYF
TGTGCCAGCAGCCCTGGACACCCAGATACGCAGTATTTT
>NA|TRBV7-9|NA|TRBJ2-5
CASSHRRDGWGYQETQYF
TGTGCCAGCAGCCACCGCCGCGATGGGTGGGGGTACCAAGAGACCCAGTACTTC
>TRBD1|TRBV7-6|NA|TRBJ2-2
CASSETGDRGDTGELFF
TGTGCCAGCAGCGAGACGGGCGACAGGGGGGACACCGGGGAGCTGTTTTTT
>NA|TRBV6-1|NA|TRBJ2-1
CASSPRAPGAYGEQFF
TGTGCCAGCAGTCCCCGAGCGCCGGGGGCGTACGGTGAGCAGTTCTTC
>TRBD1|TRBV10-3|NA|TRBJ1-5
CAISSDRGLQPQHF
TGTGCCATCAGTTCGGACAGGGGACTACAGCCCCAGCATTTT
>NA|TRBV20-1|NA|TRBJ1-2
CSASRSGYDDYGYTF
TGCAGTGCTAGTAGGTCAGGGTATGACGACTATGGCTACACCTTC
>NA|TRBV27|NA|TRBJ1-2
CASRDSGLYGYTF
TGTGCCAGCAGGGATTCGGGCCTCTATGGCTACACCTTC
>NA|TRBV5-1|NA|TRBJ2-1
CASSSDLISNEQFF
TGCGCCAGCAGCTCGGACCTGATTAGCAATGAGCAGTTCTTC
>NA|TRBV7-8|many|TRBJ1-1
CASSPEGEYTEAFF
TGTGCCAGCAGCCCGGAAGGGGAATACACTGAAGCTTTCTTT
>NA|TRBV7-6|NA|TRBJ2-7
CASSFDRDYYEQYF
TGTGCCAGCAGCTTCGACAGGGACTACTACGAGCAGTACTTC
>NA|TRBV6-2/TRBV6-3|NA|TRBJ1-2
CASSYSLGTYGYTF
TGTGCCAGCAGTTACTCTCTGGGGACCTATGGCTACACCTTC
>NA|TRBV12-5|NA|TRBJ1-3
CASGLASGRGNTIYF
TGTGCTAGTGGTTTGGCCTCGGGGAGAGGAAACACCATATATTTT
>NA|TRBV9|NA|TRBJ2-1
CASSIGRFSEQFF
TGTGCCAGCAGCATAGGAAGATTCAGTGAGCAGTTCTTC
>TRBD1|TRBV6-1|many|TRBJ1-1
CASSLHRGQRMNTEAFF
TGTGCCAGCAGTTTACACAGGGGGCAGAGGATGAACACTGAAGCTTTCTTT
>NA|TRBV27|NA|TRBJ1-5
CASSFKGDWGQPQHF
TGTGCCAGCAGTTTTAAAGGGGACTGGGGTCAGCCCCAGCATTTT
>TRBD2|TRBV29-1|NA|TRBJ2-1
CSVEYSSGGLKEQFF
TGCAGCGTTGAATATTCTAGCGGGGGCCTCAAAGAGCAGTTCTTC
>NA|TRBV12-3/TRBV12-4|few|TRBJ2-3
CASSLEGYYTQYF
TGTGCCAGCAGTTTAGAGGGGTACTATACGCAGTATTTT